This T cell receptor beta chain was documented in a study of Ad26.COV2.S vaccination and SARS-CoV-2 variants. Overall study: Intramuscular Ad26.COV2.S doses were given once or twice, 56 days apart. Whole-study results and caveats: While placebo recipients had lower spike-specific TCR breadth, vaccine recipients had more. It is possible that the TCR breadth and depth analyses underestimated the total T cell responses.

Assay used: immunoSEQ multiplex PCR; TCRdb lists only in-frame clones, some missing. The repertoire consists of a few hundred thousand clones, with roughly 85% occurring once and the leading ten covering around 7.4%. With respect to this clone: Its antigen is unknown.

The treatment is: approximately 18 received Ad26.COV2.S at low or high dose, single or two shots; 5 received placebo; per-sample allocation not given. On day 63 after the first injection, vaccine and placebo recipients gave samples. This Boston cohort included adults aged 18-55 years. V was trimmed by 0 bases and J by 4 bases, leaving 2 bases between them. Germline V gene lookup returns CDR1 SGHRS and CDR2 YFSETQ. The CDR3 runs 11 residues. The chain links TRBV5-1 to TRBJ2-7; no firm D call. The clonotype comes from a person between 18 and 60 years old who received the Ad26.COV2.S COVID-19 vaccine or a placebo. Material: peripheral blood, obtained in a trial of Ad26.COV2.S vaccine versus placebo. The CDR3 region is CASSLGYEQYF. The CDR3, as DNA: TGCGCCAGCAGCTTGGGGTACGAGCAGTACTTC.